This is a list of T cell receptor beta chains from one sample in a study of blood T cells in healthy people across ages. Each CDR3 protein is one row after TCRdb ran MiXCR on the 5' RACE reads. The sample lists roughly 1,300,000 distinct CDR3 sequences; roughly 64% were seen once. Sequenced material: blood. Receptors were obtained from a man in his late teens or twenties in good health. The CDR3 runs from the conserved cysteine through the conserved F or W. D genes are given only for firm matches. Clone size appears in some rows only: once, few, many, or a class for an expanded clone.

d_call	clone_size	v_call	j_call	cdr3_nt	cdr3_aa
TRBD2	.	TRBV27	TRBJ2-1	TGTGCCAGCAGTTTACCGGGGGGTGGGCAGTTCTTC	CASSLPGGGQFF
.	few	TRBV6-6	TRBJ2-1	TGTGCCAGCAGTTACTCGATCAGGGAGTCCTACAATGAGCAGTTCTTC	CASSYSIRESYNEQFF
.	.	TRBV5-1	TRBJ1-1	TGCGCCAGCAGCTTGGAGGGCCTAACCACTGAAGCTTTCTTT	CASSLEGLTTEAFF
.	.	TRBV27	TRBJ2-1	TGTGCCAGCAGTTTTGTAACAGGGCTTTCCTACAATGAGCAGTTCTTC	CASSFVTGLSYNEQFF
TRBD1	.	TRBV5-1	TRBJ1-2	TGCGCCAGCAGAAGGGACAGGGAGAGCGATGGCTACACCTTC	CASRRDRESDGYTF
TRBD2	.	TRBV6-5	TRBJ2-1	TGTGCCAGCAGTTACTATGGCGGGAGTATTAATGAGCAGTTCTTC	CASSYYGGSINEQFF
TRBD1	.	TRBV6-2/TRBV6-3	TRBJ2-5	TGTGCCAGCAGTACCCTGGACAGGGGAGAGACCCAGTACTTC	CASSTLDRGETQYF
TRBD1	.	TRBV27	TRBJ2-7	TGTGCCAGCAGTTTAGCTACAGGGGGCTCCTACAATGAGCAGTACTTC	CASSLATGGSYNEQYF
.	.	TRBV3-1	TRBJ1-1	TGTGCCAGCAGCCAGGTCCACCGAGATGAAGCTTTCTTT	CASSQVHRDEAFF
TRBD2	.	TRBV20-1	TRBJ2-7	TGCAGTGCTAGACTGGCTAGCGGGAGTCTCTCCTACGAGCAGTACTTC	CSARLASGSLSYEQYF
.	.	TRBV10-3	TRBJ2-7	TGTGCCATCAGCGACCCGAGCGTCACCTACGAGCAGTACTTC	CAISDPSVTYEQYF
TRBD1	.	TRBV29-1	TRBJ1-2	TGCAGCGTCGCTGACAGGGTAAACTATGGCTACACCTTC	CSVADRVNYGYTF
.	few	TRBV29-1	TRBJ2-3	TGCAGCGTTGGGCAGGGGGGCCCAGATACGCAGTATTTT	CSVGQGGPDTQYF
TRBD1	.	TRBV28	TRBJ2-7	TGTGCCAGCAGTTTAAGTCGGACAGGGGGCCAAGCCTACGAGCAGTACTTC	CASSLSRTGGQAYEQYF
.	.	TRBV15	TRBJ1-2	TGTGCCACCAGCAGAGTGGAACAGGAGGGTGGCTACACCTTC	CATSRVEQEGGYTF
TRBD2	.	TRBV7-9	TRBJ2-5	TGTGCCAGCAGCTTAGTTTCGCGGGAGGGGCAAGAGCAGTACTTC	CASSLVSREGQEQYF
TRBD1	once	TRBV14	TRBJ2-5	TGTGCCAGCAGCCTCCGGACAGGGTTCGGCCAAGAGACCCAGTACTTC	CASSLRTGFGQETQYF
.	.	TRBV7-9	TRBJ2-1	TGTGCCTCCCTCACGGTAACGGAAAATGAGCAGTTCTTC	CASLTVTENEQFF
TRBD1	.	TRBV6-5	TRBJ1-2	TGTGCCAGCAGCTCTGGGACAGGGACGAGCTACACCTTC	CASSSGTGTSYTF
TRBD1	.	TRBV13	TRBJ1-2	TGTGCCAGCAGCTTAGTCGGGACAGGGCCGAACTATGGCTACACCTTC	CASSLVGTGPNYGYTF
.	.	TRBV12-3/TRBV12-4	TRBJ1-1	TGTGCCAGCAGTCCGCAATTACACAGGAACACTGAAGCTTTCTTT	CASSPQLHRNTEAFF
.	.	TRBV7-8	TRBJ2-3	TGTGCCAGCAGCTTAGTGGCCCCCTCGCACCCTAGCGCAGATACGCAGTATTTT	CASSLVAPSHPSADTQYF
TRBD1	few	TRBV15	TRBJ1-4	TGTGCCACCAGCCTGACAGGGTCTCGAAAACTGTTTTTT	CATSLTGSRKLFF
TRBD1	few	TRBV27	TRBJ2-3	TGTGCCAGCCGGGACAGGTATTATGCAGATACGCAGTATTTT	CASRDRYYADTQYF
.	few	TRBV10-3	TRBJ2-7	TGTGCCATCAGTGAGTCCCAGGGAGCCTACGAGCAGTACTTC	CAISESQGAYEQYF
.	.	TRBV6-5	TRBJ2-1	TGTGCCAGCAGGGACCTTAACAATGAGCAGTTCTTC	CASRDLNNEQFF
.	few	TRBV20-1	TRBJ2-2	TGCAGTGCTCCCCCTTCGGGCCTTTCCGGGACCGGGGAGCTGTTTTTT	CSAPPSGLSGTGELFF